A single sample gave rise to the 8 T cell receptor beta chains below, sequenced in a study of shared clonotypes between healthy human individuals. Terminally differentiated effector memory CD45RA+ cells were excluded from the naive CD8 cells, which were CD45RO-negative and positively selected for CCR7. Repertoires were generated with immunoSEQ multiplex PCR, while TCRdb's copy carries only in-frame clones and drops some. The sample yields about 2,200,000 clones, around 93% seen once. The sequenced sample consisted of naive CD8+ T cells from PBMCs. All receptors derive from a young man in good health. Some clones in this sample may be carry-over from other donors' samples.

About this clone itself: Other DNA variants within this sample encode the same CDR3. J is TRBJ1-1 and V is TRBV27; D perhaps matches TRBD1 (6 bases). Germline CDR1 and CDR2: MNHEY and SMNVEV (reference sequence). This CDR3 is 14 amino acids long. V lost 3 bases, J lost 2 bases, and 10 bases lay in between. The DNA for the CDR3 is TGTGCCAGCAGTTTTGGAGGGGGAAACACTGAAGCTTTCTTT. Protein: CASSFGGGNTEAFF.

This clone was seen just once. The V gene is TRBV5-4, the J gene TRBJ1-2; D gene ambiguous. There are 12 residues in the CDR3. Trimming left V 0 bases short and J 7 bases short, with 7 bases between. The germline V gene encodes CDR1 SGHNT and CDR2 YYREEE (reference sequence). In nucleotides, the CDR3 is TGTGCCAGCAGCTTGGAAGAGCTTGGCTACACCTTC. Translated: CASSLEELGYTF. Combining the CDR3 with reference TRBV5-4 and TRBJ1-2 gives the whole variable domain ETGVTQSPTHLIKTRGQQVTLRCSSQSGHNTVSWYQQALGQGPQFIFQYYREEENGRGNFPPRFSGLQFPNYSSELNVNALELDDSALYLCASSLEELGYTFGSGTRLTVV.

The J gene is TRBJ2-1, the V gene TRBV5-6; 8 bases agree with TRBD2. The junction had 10 bases not matched to a gene; V was cut back by 6 bases and J by 8 bases. Germline V gives CDR1 SGHDT, CDR2 YYEEEE. CDR3 length: 14 residues. The CDR3 DNA reads TGTGCCAGCATTGGGGCGGGAGGAGATGATGAGCAGTTCTTC. Amino acids: CASIGAGGDDEQFF. The variable domain in full, with the rest retrieved from reference TRBV5-6 and TRBJ2-1, is DAGVTQSPTHLIKTRGQQVTLRCSPKSGHDTVSWYQQALGQGPQFIFQYYEEEERQRGNFPDRFSGHQFPNYSSELNVNALLLGDSALYLCASIGAGGDDEQFFGPGTRLTVL.

This chain's CDR3 is CASSSSGTGDEQYF. CDR3 nucleotide sequence: TGTGCCAGCAGCTCCTCCGGGACAGGCGACGAGCAGTACTTC. The V gene is TRBV7-9, the J gene TRBJ2-7, with 8 positions matching TRBD1. Germline assignment: CDR1 SEHNR and CDR2 FQNEAQ (reference sequence). Trimming cost V 4 bases and J 5 bases; bases outside gene matches: 7. This CDR3 has 14 residues.

This chain links TRBV6-6 with TRBJ1-2, with 10 nucleotides matching TRBD1. This CDR3 is 14 amino acids long. CDR1 MNHNY and CDR2 SVGAGI come from the germline V gene (reference sequence). V lost 2 bases, J lost 6 bases, and 3 bases stayed unmatched. CDR3 amino acids: CASSYDRGRDGYTF. The CDR3 DNA reads as TGTGCCAGCAGTTACGACAGGGGGCGGGATGGCTACACCTTC.

This chain connects TRBV28 to TRBJ2-7; possible D gene TRBD2, 6 bases. Trimming pared 7 bases from V and 6 bases from J, leaving 10 bases between. Germline V gene data show CDR1 as MDHEN and CDR2 as SYDVKM. The CDR3 extends over 11 amino acids. The CDR3 reads CASKYGGEQYF. In DNA, the CDR3 is TGTGCCAGCAAATACGGGGGCGAGCAGTACTTC. Full variable domain (outside the CDR3, taken from reference TRBV28 and TRBJ2-7): DVKVTQSSRYLVKRTGEKVFLECVQDMDHENMFWYRQDPGLGLRLIYFSYDVKMKEKGDIPEGYSVSREKKERFSLILESASTNQTSMYLCASKYGGEQYFGPGTRLTVT.

The J gene is TRBJ2-7, the V gene TRBV13, with 10 bases lining up with TRBD1. Trimming cost V 5 bases and J 4 bases; bases outside gene matches: 8. The germline V gene encodes CDR1 PRHDT and CDR2 FYEKMQ (reference sequence). The CDR3 contains 15 residues. The CDR3 here is CASSRAGQGLYEQYF. The CDR3 DNA follows: TGTGCCAGCAGCCGAGCGGGACAGGGGTTGTACGAGCAGTACTTC.

CDR3 sequence (DNA): TGTGCCAGCAGTTTTGGAGACAGGGGGCCCCCCTACGAGCAGTACTTC. This encodes CASSFGDRGPPYEQYF. J is TRBJ2-7 and V is TRBV27; 10 bases map to TRBD1. The trim removed 3 bases at V and 2 bases at J, leaving 7 bases unmatched. Germline values: CDR1 MNHEY, CDR2 SMNVEV (reference sequence). The CDR3 extends over 16 amino acids.